This T cell receptor (beta chain) was profiled in a study of CD8 T cells in ankylosing spondylitis. The CDR3 has 15 amino acids. Germline V gives CDR1 SGHTA, CDR2 FQGNSA. V lost 1 base and J lost 4, with 10 bases in between. The table lists this clonotype with a few counts. The antigen is unknown. TCRdb redid the calling of the 5' RACE reads with MiXCR, one entry per CDR3 protein. The sample holds 750,000 to 850,000 distinct CDR3 sequences, 12% seen once. Overall study results and limits: A motif in TCR beta, a set of under 10 highly homologous variants, appeared characteristic of ankylosing spondylitis blood.

The rearrangement uses TRBV7-2 and TRBJ2-2; a possible D gene is TRBD2 (5 bases). The sequenced sample consisted of blood, either unsorted or a sorted T cell fraction (not recorded which). The clonotype comes from a male donor with ankylosing spondylitis. The CDR3 DNA reads TGTGCCAGCAGCTTAGTGAGCGGATTCACCGGGGAGCTGTTTTTT. Protein sequence: CASSLVSGFTGELFF. Drawing the rest from reference TRBV7-2 and TRBJ2-2, the complete variable domain is GAGVSQSPSNKVTEKGKDVELRCDPISGHTALYWYRQSLGQGLEFLIYFQGNSAPDKSGLPSDRFSAERTGGSVSTLTIQRTQQEDSAVYLCASSLVSGFTGELFFGEGSRLTVL.